This is a list of T cell receptor beta chains from one sample in a study of blood T cell repertoires in COVID-19. Only in-frame clones appear in the TCRdb table, and some are missing; sequencing was by immunoSEQ multiplex PCR. Of 120,000 to 150,000 clones in the sample, about 89% were seen once. The sequenced sample was peripheral blood. Source of these receptors: a man aged 45-65 years who had recovered from COVID-19. The CDR3 runs from the conserved cysteine through the conserved F or W. Each record gives: clone size, V gene, J gene, D gene, CDR3 DNA, CDR3 protein. D genes are given only for firm matches. Clone size is not always given. Where it is, it says once, few, many or a class for expanded clones.

size: .; V: TRBV7-2; J: TRBJ2-2; D: .; DNA: TGTGCCAGCAGCTTAGGCGGAGTTAACACCGGGGAGCTGTTTTTT; CDR3: CASSLGGVNTGELFF
size: .; V: TRBV5-1; J: TRBJ2-5; D: .; DNA: TGCGCCAGCGCCTTAGCGGAAGTCCAAGAGACCCAGTACTTC; CDR3: CASALAEVQETQYF
size: .; V: TRBV29-1; J: TRBJ2-3; D: TRBD2; DNA: TGCAGCGTGGCGGGCCGCTGGCGGGGGGATACGCAGTATTTT; CDR3: CSVAGRWRGDTQYF
size: .; V: TRBV4-3; J: TRBJ2-7; D: TRBD1; DNA: TGCGCCAGCAGCCAAGAGAGTTCGGACAGGGGAAACTACGAGCAGTACTTC; CDR3: CASSQESSDRGNYEQYF
size: few; V: TRBV19; J: TRBJ1-5; D: TRBD1; DNA: TGTGCCAGTAGTCTACAGGGGAATCAGCCCCAGCATTTT; CDR3: CASSLQGNQPQHF
size: .; V: TRBV14; J: TRBJ2-5; D: TRBD1; DNA: TGTGCCAGCAGTAAACGGACAGGGTCGGAGACCCAGTACTTC; CDR3: CASSKRTGSETQYF
size: .; V: TRBV6-5; J: TRBJ2-7; D: TRBD1; DNA: TGTGCCAGCAGAGGTTACAGGGGGCGCCCCTACGAGCAGTACTTC; CDR3: CASRGYRGRPYEQYF
size: .; V: TRBV7-7; J: TRBJ2-1; D: .; DNA: TGTGCTAGCAGCTTAGAAGGACAATCTAAGCAGTTCTTC; CDR3: CASSLEGQSKQFF
size: once; V: TRBV16; J: TRBJ1-1; D: TRBD1; DNA: TGTGCCAGCAGCCAACTAGACAGGGGGCGGACTGAAGCTTTCTTT; CDR3: CASSQLDRGRTEAFF
size: .; V: TRBV5-6; J: TRBJ2-7; D: .; DNA: TGTGCCAGCAGCTTGGTAACAGTCTACGAGCAGTACTTC; CDR3: CASSLVTVYEQYF
size: .; V: TRBV5-4; J: TRBJ2-1; D: TRBD2; DNA: TGTGCCAGCAGCCCGGGAGGGAGGCGGGGGGGCGTGGAGCAGTTCTTC; CDR3: CASSPGGRRGGVEQFF
size: once; V: TRBV10-2; J: TRBJ2-3; D: .; DNA: TGCGCCACCTCCCGGGGCACAGATACGCAGTATTTT; CDR3: CATSRGTDTQYF
size: .; V: TRBV7-8; J: TRBJ2-7; D: TRBD1; DNA: TGTGCCAGCAGCTTAGGGGACAGGTCGGACGAGCAGTACTTC; CDR3: CASSLGDRSDEQYF
size: .; V: TRBV6-5; J: TRBJ1-1; D: TRBD1; DNA: TGTGCCAGCAGACCGGGACAGGGGAACACTGAAGCTTTCTTT; CDR3: CASRPGQGNTEAFF
size: .; V: TRBV4-2; J: TRBJ2-7; D: TRBD1; DNA: TGTGCCAGCAGCCAACAATCCGGGACAGGGAGCTACGAGCAGTACTTC; CDR3: CASSQQSGTGSYEQYF
size: .; V: TRBV7-2; J: TRBJ1-5; D: TRBD1; DNA: TGTGCCAGCAGCTTAAATTTCCAGGGGGGCTATCAGCCCCAGCATTTT; CDR3: CASSLNFQGGYQPQHF
size: .; V: TRBV19; J: TRBJ1-1; D: .; DNA: TGTGCCAGTAGTATTAAGGGGTCAACCATTGAAGCTTTCTTT; CDR3: CASSIKGSTIEAFF
size: .; V: TRBV9; J: TRBJ2-5; D: TRBD2; DNA: TGTGCCAGCAGCGTAGCGCCTAGCGGGGGGTTATCAGAGACCCAGTACTTC; CDR3: CASSVAPSGGLSETQYF
size: .; V: TRBV4-3; J: TRBJ1-1; D: TRBD1; DNA: TGCGCCAGCAGCCAAGAGGGGACAGGGAACACTGAAGCTTTCTTT; CDR3: CASSQEGTGNTEAFF
size: .; V: TRBV7-8; J: TRBJ2-7; D: TRBD2; DNA: TGTGCCAGCAGCTTATTTGGGACTAGCTTTTCCTACGAGCAGTACTTC; CDR3: CASSLFGTSFSYEQYF
size: .; V: TRBV4-1; J: TRBJ1-3; D: .; DNA: TGCGCCAGCAGCCAGCGACAGACCAACTCTGGAAACACCATATATTTT; CDR3: CASSQRQTNSGNTIYF
size: .; V: TRBV7-2; J: TRBJ1-4; D: .; DNA: TGTGCCAGTAGCCGCAGGGCCTTGAATGAAAAACTGTTTTTT; CDR3: CASSRRALNEKLFF
size: .; V: TRBV29-1; J: TRBJ1-4; D: TRBD1; DNA: TGCAGCGTCCGACAGGGGTCTTTAACTGAAAAACTGTTTTTT; CDR3: CSVRQGSLTEKLFF
size: .; V: TRBV2; J: TRBJ2-4; D: TRBD1; DNA: TGTGCCAGCAGGGGGACAGGGGGCGGGAACATTCAGTACTTC; CDR3: CASRGTGGGNIQYF
size: .; V: TRBV7-2; J: TRBJ1-2; D: TRBD1; DNA: TGTGCCAGCAGCTTAGGAGGGACAGGGGGCGAATTACGAATGGGCTACACCTTC; CDR3: CASSLGGTGGELRMGYTF
size: .; V: TRBV9; J: TRBJ1-4; D: .; DNA: TGTGCCAGCAGCGTAGGCAGGGGCAGTGAAAAACTGTTTTTT; CDR3: CASSVGRGSEKLFF
size: .; V: TRBV6-2/TRBV6-3; J: TRBJ2-2; D: .; DNA: TGTGCCAGCAGTTACTTCGTTGCCGGGGAGCTGTTTTTT; CDR3: CASSYFVAGELFF
size: .; V: TRBV19; J: TRBJ2-5; D: TRBD2; DNA: TGTGCCAGTAGGAACAACGGGGGGGGGCTGGAGACCCAGTACTTC; CDR3: CASRNNGGGLETQYF
size: .; V: TRBV9; J: TRBJ2-2; D: TRBD1; DNA: TGTGCCAGCAGCGCGGACAGGACGAACACCGGGGAGCTGTTTTTT; CDR3: CASSADRTNTGELFF
size: .; V: TRBV19; J: TRBJ1-3; D: .; DNA: TGTGCCAGTAGTAAGGGAGAGGTCGGAAACACCATATATTTT; CDR3: CASSKGEVGNTIYF
size: .; V: TRBV4-1; J: TRBJ1-5; D: .; DNA: TGCGCCAGCAGCCAATTTTGGGGGGGGAATCAGCCCCAGCATTTT; CDR3: CASSQFWGGNQPQHF
size: .; V: TRBV6-1; J: TRBJ1-1; D: .; DNA: TGTGCCAGCAGTACGACAGCGAACACTGAAGCTTTCTTT; CDR3: CASSTTANTEAFF
size: .; V: TRBV27; J: TRBJ1-6; D: .; DNA: TGTGCCAGCAGTTTATCGTCAGGGTCCTATAATTCACCCCTCCACTTT; CDR3: CASSLSSGSYNSPLHF
size: .; V: TRBV4-1; J: TRBJ2-1; D: TRBD2; DNA: TGCGCCAGCAGCCAAGGCGGGGGGGATTACAATGAGCAGTTCTTC; CDR3: CASSQGGGDYNEQFF
size: .; V: TRBV11-3; J: TRBJ2-6; D: .; DNA: TGTGCCAGCAGCCCCCGGGACTCCCACTCTGGGGCCAACGTCCTGACTTTC; CDR3: CASSPRDSHSGANVLTF
size: .; V: TRBV4-2; J: TRBJ2-3; D: TRBD2; DNA: TGTGCCAGCAGCCAAGGACTAGCGGGGGCCGGCGATACGCAGTATTTT; CDR3: CASSQGLAGAGDTQYF
size: .; V: TRBV11-2; J: TRBJ2-3; D: TRBD2; DNA: TGTGCCAGCAGCTTAACTAGCGGGGGGGCAAGTGCAGATACGCAGTATTTT; CDR3: CASSLTSGGASADTQYF
size: .; V: TRBV5-6; J: TRBJ2-2; D: TRBD1; DNA: TGTGCCAGCAGCTCCGGGACAGGGTTTGCCGGGGAGCTGTTTTTT; CDR3: CASSSGTGFAGELFF
size: .; V: TRBV9; J: TRBJ1-1; D: TRBD1; DNA: TGTGCCAGCAGCGACGACAGGGGGATCACTGAAGCTTTCTTT; CDR3: CASSDDRGITEAFF
size: once; V: TRBV7-2; J: TRBJ1-1; D: TRBD1; DNA: TGTGCCAGCAGCATAACGGGGACAGGGGACACTGAAGCTTTCTTT; CDR3: CASSITGTGDTEAFF